Listed here is a single TCR beta chain. The PCR contained 60 Vbeta and 13 Jbeta primers. Measured with immunoSEQ multiplex PCR; TCRdb has only the in-frame clones, and not every one. The sample yields approximately 150,000 clones, 75% to 90% seen once. The V gene lost 0 bases and the J gene lost 4 bases, with 12 bases spanning the gap. Germline CDR1 reads MNHEY; CDR2 reads SVGAGI. This CDR3 spans 15 amino acids. This sample stems from a study of cytomegalovirus exposure and HLA in healthy donors. Sequencing was carried out using PBMCs. The sequence was collected from a man in his forties or fifties in good health and CMV-seropositive. The chain employs TRBV6-5 and TRBJ1-2; D might be TRBD1 (6 bases). The CDR3 reads CASSYSRGASYGYTF. DNA for the CDR3: TGTGCCAGCAGTTACTCTCGGGGGGCGAGCTATGGCTACACCTTC.